This entry lists 15 T cell receptor beta chains sequenced from one sample in a study of blood T cell repertoires in COVID-19. Method: immunoSEQ multiplex PCR; TCRdb's copy keeps in-frame clones and lacks some. The repertoire holds about 67,000 clones, with over 70% as singletons. The sample was peripheral blood. All receptors derive from a man aged 45 to 65 with active COVID-19.

The genes are TRBV3-1 (or the pseudogene TRBV3-2) and TRBJ1-1; no firm D call. Trimming removed 2 bases at V and 1 base at J, with 8 bases between. The CDR3 consists of 14 residues. From germline, CDR1 is LGHDT and CDR2 YNNKEL (reference sequence). CDR3 amino acids: CASSQTGQNTEAFF. The CDR3 coding sequence is TGTGCCAGCAGCCAAACGGGTCAGAACACTGAAGCTTTCTTT.

The chain is built from TRBV5-4 and TRBJ2-5, with D possibly being TRBD1 (5 bases). Germline lookup yields CDR1 SGHNT and CDR2 YYREEE (reference sequence). The length of the CDR3 is 13 residues. Between the trimmed V and J ends, which lost 1 base and 5 bases, there was a span of 9 bases. The CDR3 coding sequence is TGTGCCAGCAGCTTGCCAGGGAAGGAGACCCAGTACTTC. It encodes CASSLPGKETQYF.

The chain recombines TRBV7-2 with TRBJ2-1; 11 bases agree with TRBD2. The CDR3 covers 17 residues. Germline-derived CDR1 and CDR2 are SGHTA and FQGNSA. Unmatched junction bases numbered 12, after V lost 5 bases and J lost 6 bases. The CDR3 sequence: CASSIAPTSGTLNEQFF. The CDR3 region has the DNA TGTGCCAGCAGCATTGCCCCGACTAGCGGGACGCTCAATGAGCAGTTCTTC.

This clone showed up just a few times. J is TRBJ2-2 and V is TRBV2; TRBD2 is a possible D gene (6 bases). Trimming stripped 5 bases from V and 4 bases from J, with 14 bases between. This CDR3 is built from 15 residues. Germline CDR1 is SNHLY and CDR2 is FYNNEI. Here the CDR3 DNA reads TGTGCCAGCAGTTCAGGCCCGCGGGGCACCGGGGAGCTGTTTTTT. Its protein product is CASSSGPRGTGELFF.

V usage is TRBV25-1 and J usage is TRBJ2-7, with 8 nucleotides matching TRBD2. V lost 6 bases to trimming and J lost 5 bases; unmatched junction nucleotides: 9. This CDR3 comprises 14 residues. The germline gives CDR1 MGHDK, CDR2 SYGVNS. In DNA form, the CDR3 reads TGTGCCAGCAGCTACACTGAGCGGGAGAACGAGCAGTACTTC. Amino acids: CASSYTERENEQYF.

This chain connects TRBV5-1 to TRBJ1-2; 8 bases align to TRBD1. Germline-derived CDR1 and CDR2 are SGHRS and YFSETQ. The CDR3 is 15 amino acids. Trimming at V came to 0 bases and at J to 4 bases, leaving 5 bases not matched to a gene. For the CDR3, the DNA is TGCGCCAGCAGCTTGGGCCCAGGGGGCGGCTATGGCTACACCTTC. Residues: CASSLGPGGGYGYTF.

The chain uses TRBV7-2 and TRBJ1-3; no clear D. The V gene's germline CDR1 is SGHTA and CDR2 FQGNSA. This CDR3 is 16 amino acids long. V dropped 4 bases and J dropped 4 bases, with 17 bases sitting between them. This CDR3 reads CASSSTQASIGNTIYF. CDR3 nucleotides: TGTGCCAGCAGCTCGACCCAGGCCTCAATCGGAAACACCATATATTTT.

V usage is TRBV27 and J usage is TRBJ2-1; 7 bases map to TRBD2. Germline V gene data show CDR1 as MNHEY and CDR2 as SMNVEV (reference sequence). The CDR3 has 16 residues. V gave up 8 bases and J gave up 0 bases; unmatched junction bases: 10. Here the CDR3 DNA reads TGTGCCAGCCAAGGGGACGGGAGGAACTCCTACAATGAGCAGTTCTTC. It codes for CASQGDGRNSYNEQFF.

This chain connects TRBV2 to TRBJ2-7; 7 nucleotides align to TRBD2. This CDR3 region has 14 residues. CDR1 SNHLY and CDR2 FYNNEI come from the germline V gene. V trimming: 0 bases; J trimming: 5 bases; junction bases outside the gene matches: 4. The CDR3 protein is CASSEAISGDEQYF. DNA of the CDR3: TGTGCCAGCAGTGAAGCCATAAGCGGGGACGAGCAGTACTTC.

The chain links TRBV6-5 to TRBJ2-1, with 8 bases fitting TRBD2. Germline CDR1 reads MNHEY; CDR2 reads SVGAGI. With V trimmed by 7 bases and J by 9 bases, 14 bases remained unmatched. The CDR3 extends over 15 amino acids. The CDR3 coding sequence is TGTGCCAGCAACTTCCGGAAGGGTAGCGGGACTGAGCAGTTCTTC. It encodes CASNFRKGSGTEQFF.

CDR3 in DNA: TGCGCCAGCAGCCAAGACCGGGGTAAGACTGAAGCTTTCTTT. It is translated as CASSQDRGKTEAFF. This sequence joins TRBV4-3 and TRBJ1-1, with D unresolved. Trimming took off 0 bases at V and 5 bases at J, with 10 bases between the two ends. The length of the CDR3 is 14 residues. Germline V gene lookup returns CDR1 LGHNA and CDR2 YSLEER.

The chain recombines TRBV2 with TRBJ2-7; perhaps TRBD2 as D (6 bases). V was pared by 8 bases and J by 1 base, with 12 bases between. The CDR3 is 13 amino acids. The germline gives CDR1 SNHLY, CDR2 FYNNEI. The CDR3 reads CASLGLGSYEQYF. DNA for the CDR3: TGTGCCAGCTTGGGACTTGGATCCTACGAGCAGTACTTC.

This clone occurred once. The chain's CDR3 is CASSSGTGFSPLHF. CDR3 nucleotide sequence: TGTGCCAGCAGTTCCGGGACAGGGTTTTCACCCCTCCACTTT. The genes are TRBV6-5 and TRBJ1-6, with 9 bases aligning to TRBD1. From germline, CDR1 is MNHEY and CDR2 SVGAGI. The CDR3 has 14 residues. The V segment lost 4 bases and the J segment 9 bases; nucleotides outside the gene matches: 4.

J is TRBJ2-7 and V is TRBV6-2 or TRBV6-3; TRBD1 matches at 8 bases. Germline lookup yields CDR1 MNHEY and CDR2 SVGEGT. This CDR3 has 15 residues. Trimming at V came to 5 bases and at J to 2 bases, leaving 8 bases not matched to a gene. The CDR3 bases are TGTGCCAGCAGTCCCCTCGGGACAGGAACCTACGAGCAGTACTTC. Protein: CASSPLGTGTYEQYF.

The V call is TRBV3-1 (or the pseudogene TRBV3-2), the J call TRBJ2-5, with no clear D. The germline V and J ends were trimmed by 1 base and 5 bases, with 8 bases remaining between them. CDR3 size: 13 residues. Germline V CDR1 and CDR2: LGHDT, YNNKEL (reference sequence). The CDR3 nucleotides are TGTGCCAGCAGCCAAGTGTTCGGGGAGACCCAGTACTTC. Translation: CASSQVFGETQYF.